This passage covers 18 T cell receptor beta chains from one sample sequenced in a study of early T cells in non-severe SARS-CoV-2 infection. Each CDR3 protein gets one entry after TCRdb re-called the 5' RACE reads with MiXCR. The table shows under 85,000 distinct CDR3 sequences, with roughly 13% occurring only once. Sequenced: whole blood. The receptors derive from an adult who was a healthcare worker with PCR-confirmed SARS-CoV-2 infection or an uninfected control (not recorded which).

The V gene is TRBV11-2, the J gene TRBJ2-7, with D hard to call. V lost 5 bases, J lost 5 bases, and 10 bases lay in between. Germline CDR1 reads SGHAT; CDR2 reads FQNNGV. The CDR3 is 12 amino acids. CDR3 loop: CASSRYIDEQYF. CDR3 sequence (DNA): TGTGCCAGCAGCCGCTACATCGACGAGCAGTACTTC.

This clonotype was seen only a few times. This rearrangement joins TRBV11-2 to TRBJ2-1; perhaps TRBD2 as D (6 bases). Germline-derived CDR1 and CDR2 are SGHAT and FQNNGV. This CDR3 comprises 15 residues. V was cut by 2 bases and J by 3 bases, with 11 bases left in between. CDR3 amino acids: CASSLTGTRYNEQFF. The CDR3 DNA follows: TGTGCCAGCAGCTTAACCGGGACTCGCTACAATGAGCAGTTCTTC.

V and J are TRBV19 and TRBJ2-3, with D possibly TRBD1 on 6 matching bases. Per the germline V gene, CDR1 is LNHDA and CDR2 is SQIVND (reference sequence). This CDR3 contains 14 residues. V lost 2 bases to trimming and J lost 2 bases, with 8 bases between them. This chain's CDR3 is CASSITGTTDTQYF. Written as DNA, the CDR3 is TGTGCCAGTAGTATAACAGGGACCACAGATACGCAGTATTTT.

This clonotype was detected a few times. The CDR3: CASSLSPDRGLTYEQYF. As DNA, the CDR3 is TGTGCCAGCAGTTTAAGTCCGGACAGGGGGTTAACCTACGAGCAGTACTTC. The V and J genes are TRBV27 and TRBJ2-7; TRBD1 matches at 10 bases. The CDR3 extends over 17 amino acids. CDR1 and CDR2 (germline): MNHEY, SMNVEV (reference sequence). The trim removed 2 bases at V and 2 bases at J, leaving 9 bases unmatched.

The sample holds many counts of this clonotype. The rearrangement joins TRBV5-1 to TRBJ1-2; D ambiguous. The germline V and J ends were trimmed by 0 bases and 7 bases, with 13 bases remaining between them. Germline loops: CDR1 SGHRS, CDR2 YFSETQ. The CDR3 is 14 amino acids. CDR3 coding DNA: TGCGCCAGCAGCTTGGGCAACCCAATTTCTGGCTACACCTTC. This sequence encodes CASSLGNPISGYTF.

The gene calls are TRBV12-3 or TRBV12-4 and TRBJ2-7; TRBD1 aligns across 7 bases. Trimming cost V 5 bases and J 4 bases; bases outside gene matches: 11. The length of the CDR3 is 15 residues. The CDR3 region has the DNA TGTGCCAGCAGTCCTAGCCCAGGGGGATCGTACGAGCAGTACTTC. As protein: CASSPSPGGSYEQYF.

The chain recombines TRBV20-1 with TRBJ1-4; D unresolved. This CDR3 region has 15 residues. Trimming left V 0 bases short and J 7 bases short, with 15 bases between. The germline CDR1 and CDR2 sequences are DFQATT and SNEGSKA (reference sequence). For the CDR3, the DNA is TGCAGTGCTAGAGATGGGCGGGCCGAGGCTGAAAAACTGTTTTTT. This translates into CSARDGRAEAEKLFF.

This chain uses TRBV28 with TRBJ2-1, with D perhaps matching TRBD2 (6 bases). The CDR3 consists of 10 residues. V was pared by 8 bases and J by 11 bases, with 10 bases between. CDR1 MDHEN and CDR2 SYDVKM come from the germline V gene. CDR3 in amino acids: CASGLLKQFF. DNA for the CDR3: TGTGCCAGCGGACTACTCAAGCAGTTCTTC.

This clonotype was counted many times. The chain is built from TRBV11-2 and TRBJ2-3; D remains unclear. CDR3 length: 12 amino acids. CDR1 and CDR2 (germline): SGHAT, FQNNGV. Trimming shortened V by 7 bases and J by 4 bases, and 9 bases separated the two germline ends. DNA for the CDR3: TGTGCCAGCACCCAAGGCCCAGATACGCAGTATTTT. It codes for CASTQGPDTQYF.

This clonotype was observed many times. The rearrangement links TRBV27 to TRBJ1-1, with D tentatively TRBD1 (6 bases). Germline CDR1 and CDR2: MNHEY and SMNVEV (reference sequence). V was shortened by 5 bases and J by 4 bases, with 20 bases between the two germline ends. This CDR3 has 16 residues. CDR3 in amino acids: CASSAGHPSGGTEAFF. CDR3 DNA: TGTGCCAGCAGTGCGGGACACCCCTCGGGGGGCACTGAAGCTTTCTTT.

In its sample, this clonotype was seen many times. The rearrangement uses TRBV5-1 and TRBJ2-7; TRBD2 agrees at 8 bases. The CDR3 extends over 14 amino acids. From germline, CDR1 is SGHRS and CDR2 YFSETQ. V shed 4 bases, J shed 0 bases, and the junction held 3 bases outside the gene matches. The CDR3 sequence: CASSLRGASYEQYF. CDR3 nucleotide sequence: TGCGCCAGCAGCCTGCGGGGGGCCTCCTACGAGCAGTACTTC. Filled out from reference TRBV5-1 and TRBJ2-7, the complete variable domain reads KAGVTQTPRYLIKTRGQQVTLSCSPISGHRSVSWYQQTPGQGLQFLFEYFSETQRNKGNFPGRFSGRQFSNSRSEMNVSTLELGDSALYLCASSLRGASYEQYFGPGTRLTVT.

The chain is built from TRBV27 and TRBJ2-2; possible D gene TRBD1, 5 bases. This CDR3 is 15 amino acids long. V lost 2 bases and J lost 4, with 11 bases in between. Looked up from germline, CDR1 is MNHEY and CDR2 is SMNVEV (reference sequence). The CDR3 DNA is TGTGCCAGCAGTTTAGGCAGGGTGTCCACCGGGGAGCTGTTTTTT. Its protein is CASSLGRVSTGELFF.

Ten or more counts support this clonotype. The chain joins TRBV7-2 to TRBJ2-1; 10 nucleotides match TRBD2. In germline, CDR1 is SGHTA, CDR2 FQGNSA. The CDR3 is made up of 16 amino acids. V gave up 0 bases and J gave up 9 bases; unmatched junction bases: 8. The CDR3, as DNA: TGTGCCAGCAGCTTAGCGGGGCTAGCGGGAGAAGGTGAGCAGTTCTTC. Protein product: CASSLAGLAGEGEQFF.

This chain uses TRBV7-9 with TRBJ2-3; tentative D call: TRBD2 (6 bases). V lost 5 bases and J lost 3, with 6 bases in between. CDR1 and CDR2 (germline): SEHNR, FQNEAQ (reference sequence). This CDR3 comprises 12 residues. The CDR3 DNA is TGTGCCAGCAGCGGGACTACAGATACGCAGTATTTT. The encoded protein is CASSGTTDTQYF.

The chain joins TRBV7-6 to TRBJ1-5; D call uncertain. The CDR3 runs 14 residues. Per the germline V gene, CDR1 is SGHVS and CDR2 is FNYEAQ. V was trimmed by 1 base and J by 2 bases, leaving 6 bases between them. The chain's CDR3 is CASSLEAGNQPQHF. As DNA, the CDR3 is TGTGCCAGCAGCTTAGAGGCAGGCAATCAGCCCCAGCATTTT.

The sample holds many counts of this clonotype. The chain couples TRBV7-2 to TRBJ2-7; the D is unclear. CDR1 is SGHTA and CDR2 is FQGNSA in the germline V gene. Trimming left V 2 bases short and J 2 bases short, with 4 bases between. CDR3 length: 12 amino acids. CDR3 sequence reads: CASSLSPYEQYF. CDR3 bases: TGTGCCAGCAGCTTAAGCCCCTACGAGCAGTACTTC. Drawing the rest from reference TRBV7-2 and TRBJ2-7, the complete variable domain is GAGVSQSPSNKVTEKGKDVELRCDPISGHTALYWYRQSLGQGLEFLIYFQGNSAPDKSGLPSDRFSAERTGGSVSTLTIQRTQQEDSAVYLCASSLSPYEQYFGPGTRLTVT.

The table lists this clonotype with a few counts. V is TRBV20-1 and J is TRBJ1-2, with 7 bases fitting TRBD1. Losses at the gene ends were 7 bases for V and 2 bases for J; bases not matched to a gene: 4. This CDR3 spans 12 amino acids. Germline V CDR1 and CDR2: DFQATT, SNEGSKA (reference sequence). The CDR3 protein is CSGGQPNYGYTF. The CDR3 DNA is TGCAGTGGGGGACAGCCAAACTATGGCTACACCTTC.

This clonotype was recorded at least ten times. The rearrangement uses TRBV24-1 and TRBJ1-1, with D tentatively TRBD1 (6 bases). The germline CDR1 and CDR2 sequences are KGHDR and SFDVKD. V gave up 0 bases and J gave up 10 bases, with 17 bases separating them. This CDR3 is built from 15 residues. CDR3 in DNA: TGTGCCACCAGTGATTTGACGACAGGAACGGGGAGAGCTTTCTTT. This codes for CATSDLTTGTGRAFF.